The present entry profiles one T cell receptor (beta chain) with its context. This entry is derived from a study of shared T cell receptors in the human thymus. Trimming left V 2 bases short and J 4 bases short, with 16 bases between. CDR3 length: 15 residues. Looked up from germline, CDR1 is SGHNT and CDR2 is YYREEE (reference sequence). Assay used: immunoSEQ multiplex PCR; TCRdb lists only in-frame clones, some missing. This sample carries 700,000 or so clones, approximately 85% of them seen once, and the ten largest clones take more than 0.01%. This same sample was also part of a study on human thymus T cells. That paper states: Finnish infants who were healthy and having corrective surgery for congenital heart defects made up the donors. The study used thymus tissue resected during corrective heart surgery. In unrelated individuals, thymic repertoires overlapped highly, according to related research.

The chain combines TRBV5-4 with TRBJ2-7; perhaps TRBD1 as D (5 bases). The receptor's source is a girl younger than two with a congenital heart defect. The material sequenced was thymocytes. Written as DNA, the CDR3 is TGTGCCAGCAGCTTAGGGGCAGGCTCCTGGTACGAGCAGTACTTC. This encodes CASSLGAGSWYEQYF.